Each of the 29 T cell receptor beta chains below was sequenced from the same sample in a study of shared clonotypes between healthy human individuals (TCRdb year 2020). Library preparation was by the immunoSEQ multiplex PCR assay. The source is immuneACCESS, and TCRdb retained only in-frame sequences with V and J called. Part of the clones is not carried over; for the studies checked, unresolved V genes explain less than half of this, and the remainder is unexplained. The sample table records around 600,000 clones; 85% to 95% of these occur just once. Approximately 0.11% of the sample is in the top ten clones. For the CD8 naive samples, CD45RO-negative cells were positively selected for CCR7, yielding a CD45RA+CCR7+ population from which TemRA cells were excluded. Sequencing used naive CD8+ T cells sorted from blood. What the cell subset or site label conveys for this sample: CD45RA+CCR7+. Receptors were obtained from a young woman in good health.

On this clone itself: The identical CDR3 is also encoded by other nucleotide sequences in the sample. The genes are TRBV6-5 and TRBJ2-7; possible D gene TRBD1, 6 bases. Germline V CDR1 and CDR2: MNHEY, SVGAGI. The CDR3 covers 13 residues. V lost 2 bases and J 2 bases, leaving 7 bases between the germline ends. CDR3 DNA sequence: TGTGCCAGCAGTTACAGGACAGCCTACGAGCAGTACTTC. It is translated as CASSYRTAYEQYF.

The chain carries TRBV29-1 and TRBJ1-1; unclear D gene. V lost 3 bases, J lost 1 base, and 9 bases lay in between. The CDR3 contains 13 residues. In germline, CDR1 is SQVTM, CDR2 ANQGSEA. The CDR3 sequence: CSVDRERNTEAFF. In DNA form, the CDR3 reads TGCAGCGTTGATCGTGAGAGGAACACTGAAGCTTTCTTT. Looking up the rest from reference TRBV29-1 and TRBJ1-1 gives the full variable domain: SAVISQKPSRDICQRGTSLTIQCQVDSQVTMMFWYRQQPGQSLTLIATANQGSEATYESGFVIDKFPISRPNLTFSTLTVSNMSPEDSSIYLCSVDRERNTEAFFGQGTRLTVV.

The genes are TRBV27 and TRBJ2-5, with D possibly matching TRBD1 (6 bases). The CDR3 loop spans 13 amino acids. CDR1 and CDR2 (germline): MNHEY, SMNVEV (reference sequence). Trimming stripped 5 bases from V and 4 bases from J, with 11 bases between. Here the CDR3 reads CASSKLGGETQYF. The CDR3 region has the DNA TGTGCCAGCAGTAAACTAGGGGGAGAGACCCAGTACTTC.

The rearrangement joins TRBV11-1 to TRBJ2-5; 7 bases line up with TRBD2. TRBJ2-7 matches the DNA end more closely, so the J call is doubtful. The germline V gene encodes CDR1 SGHAT and CDR2 FQDESV (reference sequence). The length of the CDR3 is 13 residues. DNA for the CDR3: TGTGCCAGCAGTTCACTAGCGTCGTACGAGCAGTACTTC. The encoded protein is CASSSLASYEQYF.

This chain connects TRBV6-6 to TRBJ2-7, with a tentative D call TRBD2 (5 bases). V lost 0 bases and J 5 bases, leaving 11 bases between the germline ends. The CDR3 sequence is 14 residues long. The V gene's germline CDR1 is MNHNY and CDR2 SVGAGI (reference sequence). The CDR3 reads CASSYSGGTDEQYF. CDR3 nucleotide sequence: TGTGCCAGCAGTTACTCCGGAGGTACCGACGAGCAGTACTTC.

V gene TRBV13 combines with J gene TRBJ2-7; D is possibly TRBD1 or TRBD2 (5 bases each). The CDR3 has 16 amino acids. Trimming took off 5 bases at V and 2 bases at J, with 19 bases between the two ends. Germline CDR1 reads PRHDT; CDR2 reads FYEKMQ (reference sequence). CDR3 region: CASSTQQRGPAYEQYF. The DNA for the CDR3 is TGTGCCAGCAGCACACAACAGAGGGGACCCGCCTACGAGCAGTACTTC.

This sequence joins TRBV29-1 and TRBJ2-1, with TRBD2 matching over 13 bases. The V segment lost 1 base and the J segment 5 bases; nucleotides outside the gene matches: 5. The CDR3 runs 16 residues. The V gene's germline CDR1 is SQVTM and CDR2 ANQGSEA. CDR3 sequence reads: CSVEGTSGRPNNEQFF. CDR3 DNA sequence: TGCAGCGTTGAAGGGACTAGCGGGAGACCTAACAATGAGCAGTTCTTC.

The J gene is TRBJ1-2, the V gene TRBV5-4; D unclear. The CDR3 extends over 15 amino acids. V lost 4 bases, J lost 1 base, and 14 bases lay in between. Germline values: CDR1 SGHNT, CDR2 YYREEE (reference sequence). Here the CDR3 reads CASSPTAADNYGYTF. Written as DNA, the CDR3 is TGTGCCAGCAGCCCAACAGCTGCCGATAACTATGGCTACACCTTC.

The genes are TRBV4-1 and TRBJ2-3; D is perhaps TRBD2 (6 bases). The CDR3 contains 17 residues. V was cut by 1 base and J by 3 bases, with 17 bases left in between. The V gene's germline CDR1 is MGHRA and CDR2 YSYEKL. In DNA form, the CDR3 reads TGCGCCAGCAGCCAAGGGGTAGTTTACGGGAGTACAGATACGCAGTATTTT. Amino acids: CASSQGVVYGSTDTQYF.

This chain joins TRBV5-6 and TRBJ2-5, with 10 nucleotides matching TRBD1. The CDR3 has 15 residues. In germline, CDR1 is SGHDT, CDR2 YYEEEE. Trimming at V came to 3 bases and at J to 6 bases, leaving 8 bases not matched to a gene. The CDR3 bases are TGTGCCAGCAGCTCGGACTCGGGACAGGGGAAGACCCAGTACTTC. As protein: CASSSDSGQGKTQYF.

The chain uses TRBV19 and TRBJ2-7; the match to TRBD2 covers 7 bases. CDR3 length: 15 amino acids. The junction had 12 bases not matched to a gene; V was cut back by 3 bases and J by 7 bases. CDR1 LNHDA and CDR2 SQIVND come from the germline V gene (reference sequence). CDR3 in DNA: TGTGCCAGTAGTATTGATCCGCGGGAGCAGCAAGAGCAGTACTTC. Its protein product is CASSIDPREQQEQYF.

The gene calls are TRBV19 and TRBJ2-1; the D gene is possibly TRBD1 (5 bases). This CDR3 contains 14 residues. Germline-derived CDR1 and CDR2 are LNHDA and SQIVND (reference sequence). V lost 1 base and J lost 5, with 9 bases in between. CDR3 amino acids: CASSIGTDNNEQFF. The CDR3 DNA is TGTGCCAGTAGTATAGGGACGGACAACAATGAGCAGTTCTTC. The full variable domain, completed using reference TRBV19 and TRBJ2-1, is DGGITQSPKYLFRKEGQNVTLSCEQNLNHDAMYWYRQDPGQGLRLIYYSQIVNDFQKGDIAEGYSVSREKKESFPLTVTSAQKNPTAFYLCASSIGTDNNEQFFGPGTRLTVL.

The J gene is TRBJ2-5, the V gene TRBV27; D is undetermined. The end of the DNA fits TRBJ2-7 better, so the J call may be wrong. The CDR3 runs 13 residues. The germline CDR1 and CDR2 sequences are MNHEY and SMNVEV (reference sequence). The CDR3 DNA follows: TGTGCCAGCAGTTTGAACGGAGCGTACGAGCAGTACTTC. Encoded protein: CASSLNGAYEQYF.

CDR3 in DNA: TGTGCCAGCAGCGGGACGACTAGCGTAGCCTACGAGCAGTACTTC. This gives the protein CASSGTTSVAYEQYF. J is TRBJ2-7 and V is TRBV5-6, with TRBD2 matching over 8 bases. The CDR3 covers 15 residues. The V segment lost 4 bases and the J segment 2 bases; nucleotides outside the gene matches: 8. The germline V gene encodes CDR1 SGHDT and CDR2 YYEEEE.

The chain carries TRBV6-5 and TRBJ2-7; 8 nucleotides match TRBD1. Trimming at V came to 0 bases and at J to 4 bases, leaving 8 bases not matched to a gene. The CDR3 runs to 16 residues. Germline CDR1 is MNHEY and CDR2 is SVGAGI. The CDR3 here is CASSYSVGQEGYEQYF. The CDR3, as DNA: TGTGCCAGCAGTTACTCAGTGGGACAGGAGGGGTACGAGCAGTACTTC.

The chain joins TRBV28 to TRBJ2-7, with D unresolved. Germline V gene sequence: CDR1 MDHEN, CDR2 SYDVKM. V was clipped by 3 bases and J by 1 base, with 16 bases between them. This CDR3 is built from 16 residues. The DNA for the CDR3 is TGTGCCAGCAGTTTGGACCAGTACGGTCTTTCCTACGAGCAGTACTTC. This encodes CASSLDQYGLSYEQYF.

This sequence joins TRBV27 and TRBJ1-5; D not resolved. Per germline, CDR1 MNHEY and CDR2 SMNVEV (reference sequence). This CDR3 is built from 13 residues. V lost 6 bases and J 4 bases, leaving 10 bases between the germline ends. CDR3: CASRGSPNQPQHF. The CDR3 bases are TGTGCCAGCAGAGGAAGCCCAAATCAGCCCCAGCATTTT.

The chain carries TRBV7-9 and TRBJ1-2; D gene ambiguous. This CDR3 is 12 amino acids long. Germline loops: CDR1 SEHNR, CDR2 FQNEAQ (reference sequence). V gave up 4 bases and J gave up 8 bases, with 11 bases separating them. The chain's CDR3 is CASSSELGGYTF. The CDR3 DNA follows: TGTGCCAGCAGCTCGGAACTTGGGGGCTACACCTTC.

The genes are TRBV7-6 and TRBJ2-2; D remains unclear. Germline V gene sequence: CDR1 SGHVS, CDR2 FNYEAQ. The CDR3 is 17 amino acids. V lost 5 bases to trimming and J lost 0 bases, with 16 bases between them. The CDR3 loop reads CASSLDHSGPNTGELFF. In DNA form, the CDR3 reads TGTGCCAGCAGCCTTGACCATTCCGGGCCGAACACCGGGGAGCTGTTTTTT.

This sequence joins TRBV28 and TRBJ2-7; TRBD1 is a possible D gene (6 bases). Germline lookup yields CDR1 MDHEN and CDR2 SYDVKM. Trimming cost V 6 bases and J 4 bases, with 16 bases left between them. The CDR3 consists of 14 residues. CDR3 amino acids: CASSPGPGAYEQYF. The CDR3 DNA follows: TGTGCCAGCAGCCCAGGACCAGGGGCTTACGAGCAGTACTTC.

The rearrangement uses TRBV7-6 and TRBJ2-7, with no clear D. CDR1 is SGHVS, CDR2 FNYEAQ, per germline. V was trimmed by 5 bases and J by 7 bases, leaving 12 bases between them. This CDR3 spans 12 amino acids. CDR3 sequence reads: CASSPLPQEQYF. In nucleotides, the CDR3 is TGTGCCAGCAGCCCCCTCCCTCAAGAGCAGTACTTC.

The V and J genes are TRBV6-1 and TRBJ2-7; 8 bases fit TRBD2. The CDR3 length is 15 residues. V lost 3 bases to trimming and J lost 2 bases; unmatched junction nucleotides: 6. Looked up from germline, CDR1 is MNHNS and CDR2 is SASEGT. The CDR3, as DNA: TGTGCCAGCAGTGATTTTAGCGGGACCCCCTACGAGCAGTACTTC. Translated: CASSDFSGTPYEQYF.

The chain joins TRBV28 to TRBJ2-7; 13 bases line up with TRBD2. CDR1 MDHEN and CDR2 SYDVKM come from the germline V gene. V dropped 6 bases and J dropped 6; count of bases not matched to a gene: 11. The CDR3 length is 16 residues. CDR3 bases: TGTGCCAGCAGAAAAGGACTAGCGGGAGCGGTGGTCGAGCAGTACTTC. It is translated as CASRKGLAGAVVEQYF.

V usage is TRBV27 and J usage is TRBJ2-1; D may correspond to TRBD1 or TRBD2 (5 bases each). V was clipped by 5 bases and J by 6 bases, with 14 bases between them. CDR1 is MNHEY and CDR2 is SMNVEV in the germline V gene (reference sequence). CDR3 length: 14 residues. CDR3 amino acids: CASSTSGTINEQFF. DNA for the CDR3: TGTGCCAGCAGTACCTCCGGGACCATCAATGAGCAGTTCTTC.

In this sample, this clone turned up once. This rearrangement joins TRBV2 to TRBJ2-1; D unresolved. The CDR3 extends over 15 amino acids. V was pared by 6 bases and J by 3 bases, with 15 bases between. Germline V lookup: CDR1 SNHLY, CDR2 FYNNEI. CDR3 sequence: CASSPGRSHYNEQFF. The CDR3 DNA reads TGTGCCAGCAGCCCGGGTCGGTCCCACTACAATGAGCAGTTCTTC.

The gene calls are TRBV2 and TRBJ1-1, with D perhaps TRBD1 (5 bases). Germline-derived CDR1 and CDR2 are SNHLY and FYNNEI. The CDR3 is 14 amino acids. Trimming took off 3 bases at V and 1 base at J, with 9 bases between the two ends. CDR3 DNA sequence: TGTGCCAGCAGTGATCAGGACACGAACACTGAAGCTTTCTTT. Translated, it gives CASSDQDTNTEAFF.

The chain joins TRBV2 to TRBJ2-1, with D maybe TRBD2 (6 bases). Germline loops: CDR1 SNHLY, CDR2 FYNNEI. This CDR3 region has 15 residues. The V end was cut by 1 base, the J end by 2 bases, with 9 bases between. The CDR3, as DNA: TGTGCCAGCAGTGAAGGCGGGACCGCCTACAATGAGCAGTTCTTC. Translating it yields CASSEGGTAYNEQFF.

CDR3 sequence (DNA): TGTGCCAGCAGTTACCCCCAAGACAGCACAGATACGCAGTATTTT. It specifies CASSYPQDSTDTQYF. The V call is TRBV6-5, the J call TRBJ2-3; no firm D call. The CDR3 has 15 amino acids. V was cut by 2 bases and J by 0 bases, with 9 bases left in between. Germline V CDR1 and CDR2: MNHEY, SVGAGI.

To note about this clone: Other nucleotide sequences in the sample specify the same CDR3. In nucleotides, the CDR3 is TGTGCCAGCAGCGGACTAGCGGGAGTATACGAGCAGTACTTC. Amino acid sequence: CASSGLAGVYEQYF. The V call is TRBV28, the J call TRBJ2-7; 13 bases map to TRBD2. CDR1 MDHEN and CDR2 SYDVKM come from the germline V gene. Trimming cost V 6 bases and J 4 bases; bases outside gene matches: 3. There are 14 residues in the CDR3.